This T cell receptor (beta chain) was captured by sequencing in a study of OX40 agonist ivuxolimab in advanced cancers. General observations from the study: By week 6 at 0.1 to 3.0 mg/kg, blood CD4+ and CD8+ T cells had expanded clonally.

Sequencing used immunoSEQ multiplex PCR; TCRdb keeps in-frame clones, though not all of them. Among about 17,000 clones listed, around 82% were seen once. Note on this clone: Its antigen is not known.

The CDR3 has 13 residues. V lost 2 bases and J 5 bases, leaving 10 bases between the germline ends. Germline values: CDR1 MNHEY, CDR2 SMNVEV (reference sequence). Sequenced material: CD4+ or CD8+ T cells sorted from blood, taken in a trial of the OX40 agonist ivuxolimab. This chain joins TRBV27 and TRBJ2-7; maybe TRBD1 (5 bases). The TCR originated in an adult with an advanced solid tumor such as melanoma, head and neck, liver or kidney cancer. The CDR3 DNA reads TGTGCCAGCAGTTTACTAGGGGTCCACGAGCAGTACTTC. This encodes CASSLLGVHEQYF.